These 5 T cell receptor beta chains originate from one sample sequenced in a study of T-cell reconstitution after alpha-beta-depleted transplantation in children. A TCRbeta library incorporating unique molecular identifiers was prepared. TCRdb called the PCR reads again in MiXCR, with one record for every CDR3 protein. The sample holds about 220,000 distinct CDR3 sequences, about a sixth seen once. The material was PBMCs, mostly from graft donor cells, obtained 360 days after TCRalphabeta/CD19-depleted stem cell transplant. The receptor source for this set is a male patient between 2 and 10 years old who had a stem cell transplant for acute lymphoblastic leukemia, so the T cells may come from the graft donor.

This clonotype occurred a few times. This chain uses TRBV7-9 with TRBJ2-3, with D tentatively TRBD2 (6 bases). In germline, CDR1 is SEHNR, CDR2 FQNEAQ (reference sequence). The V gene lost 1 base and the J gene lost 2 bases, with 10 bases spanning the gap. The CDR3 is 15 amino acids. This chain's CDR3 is CASSLVEGPTDTQYF. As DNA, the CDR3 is TGTGCCAGCAGCTTAGTGGAGGGGCCCACAGATACGCAGTATTTT. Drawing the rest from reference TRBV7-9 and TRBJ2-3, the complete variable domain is DTGVSQNPRHKITKRGQNVTFRCDPISEHNRLYWYRQTLGQGPEFLTYFQNEAQLEKSRLLSDRFSAERPKGSFSTLEIQRTEQGDSAMYLCASSLVEGPTDTQYFGPGTRLTVL.

CDR3 coding DNA: TGTGCCAGCAGTCAGAACTCCGGGACAGGGTACTACGAGCAGTACTTC. Protein product: CASSQNSGTGYYEQYF. V gene TRBV6-1 combines with J gene TRBJ2-7; 9 nucleotides match TRBD1. The V gene's germline CDR1 is MNHNS and CDR2 SASEGT. The V segment lost 5 bases and the J segment 3 bases; nucleotides outside the gene matches: 11. This CDR3 spans 16 amino acids.

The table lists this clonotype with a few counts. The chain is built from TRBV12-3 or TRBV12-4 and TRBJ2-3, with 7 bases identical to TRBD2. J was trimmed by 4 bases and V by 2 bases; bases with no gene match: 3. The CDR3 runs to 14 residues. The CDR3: CASSLTGGSDTQYF. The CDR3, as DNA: TGTGCCAGCAGTTTAACCGGGGGGTCAGATACGCAGTATTTT.

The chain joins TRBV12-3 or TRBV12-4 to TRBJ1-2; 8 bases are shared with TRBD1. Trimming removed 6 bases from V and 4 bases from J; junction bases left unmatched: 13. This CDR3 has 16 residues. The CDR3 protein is CASSRGQEQAGYGYTF. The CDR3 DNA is TGTGCCAGCAGCCGGGGACAGGAGCAAGCGGGCTATGGCTACACCTTC.

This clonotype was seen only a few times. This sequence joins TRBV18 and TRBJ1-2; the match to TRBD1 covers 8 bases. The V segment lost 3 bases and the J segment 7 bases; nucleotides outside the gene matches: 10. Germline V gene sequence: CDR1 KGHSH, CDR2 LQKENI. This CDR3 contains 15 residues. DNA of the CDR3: TGTGCCAGCTCACCTAAGGACAGGGTGTTAGGTGGCTACACCTTC. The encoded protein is CASSPKDRVLGGYTF.